This TCR beta chain was observed in a study of beta chain features in type 1 diabetes. V was pared by 2 bases and J by 6 bases, with 0 bases of the junction left unmatched. Germline CDR1 MGHRA, CDR2 YSYEKL. The CDR3 has 14 residues. With respect to this clone: The antigen remains undetermined.

Isolated RNA was reverse transcribed in full, so expressed TCRB transcripts were sequenced. The method was immunoSEQ multiplex PCR; TCRdb's version includes in-frame clones alone and lacks a portion of them. The sample lists some 270,000 clones; approximately 11% were seen once. Study outcomes and limitations: Patients and controls would share equally any PCR tilt toward shorter templates. Shorter TCRB CDR3s, moderately but significantly so, were found in Type 1 diabetes patients in all four CD4+ subsets.

The sequenced sample was naive CD4+ T cells from blood. The sequence came from a man aged 30 to 45 with type 1 diabetes. The rearrangement joins TRBV4-1 to TRBJ2-2; 10 nucleotides match TRBD2. CDR3 coding DNA: TGCGCCAGCAGCCAAAGCGGGGGGGCCGGGGAGCTGTTTTTT. It translates to CASSQSGGAGELFF.